This paragraph covers one TCR beta chain sequence. This CDR3 region has 14 residues. The germline gives CDR1 LGHNA, CDR2 YSLEER. Between the trimmed V and J ends, which lost 4 bases and 3 bases, there was a span of 9 bases. The data are from a study of blood T cell repertoires in COVID-19. Across the study: T cells, B-cell-depleted T cells, or PBMCs provided the cDNA or gDNA that served as material.

Here immunoSEQ multiplex PCR was the method, and the copy in TCRdb shows in-frame clones only, minus some. The table shows 300,000 to 350,000 clones, with around 90% occurring only once. V is TRBV4-3 and J is TRBJ2-2; D is unresolved. The clonotype originates from a woman younger than 30 who had recovered from COVID-19. The sample comprised peripheral blood. DNA for the CDR3: TGCGCCAGCAGCCCGCAGGTTTACACCGGGGAGCTGTTTTTT. Its protein is CASSPQVYTGELFF.